This T cell receptor (beta chain) was sequenced in a study of shared clonotypes between healthy human individuals. TCRdb's table, derived via immunoSEQ multiplex PCR, lists solely in-frame clones and lacks some. The data contain millions of clones, approximately 94% of them singletons. The CDR3 contains 14 residues. In germline, CDR1 is SGDLS, CDR2 YYNGEE. V shed 2 bases and J shed 6 bases, with 14 bases lying between them. This clone was recorded once. It was CD45RO-negative cells, positively selected for CCR7, that made up naive CD8 cells, with terminally differentiated effector memory CD45RA+ cells excluded.

The J gene is TRBJ2-5, the V gene TRBV9, with D hard to call. The clonotype comes from a man between 18 and 29 years old in good health. Some clones in this sample may be carry-over from other donors' samples. Source material: naive CD8+ T cells from PBMCs. The CDR3 nucleotides are TGTGCCAGCAGCGTGGGGTTCATGGAACAGACCCAGTACTTC. Translated, it gives CASSVGFMEQTQYF.